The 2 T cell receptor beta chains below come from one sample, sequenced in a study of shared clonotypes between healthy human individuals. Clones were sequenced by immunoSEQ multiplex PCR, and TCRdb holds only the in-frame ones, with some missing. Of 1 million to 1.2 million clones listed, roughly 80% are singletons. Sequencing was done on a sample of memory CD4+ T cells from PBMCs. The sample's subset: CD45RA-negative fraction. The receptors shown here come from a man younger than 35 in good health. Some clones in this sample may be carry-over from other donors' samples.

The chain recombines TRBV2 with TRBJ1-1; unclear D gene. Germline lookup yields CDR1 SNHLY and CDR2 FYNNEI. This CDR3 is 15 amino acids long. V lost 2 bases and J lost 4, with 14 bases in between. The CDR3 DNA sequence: TGTGCCAGCAGTGAATGGGCCCGGGTTGGCACTGAAGCTTTCTTT. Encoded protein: CASSEWARVGTEAFF.

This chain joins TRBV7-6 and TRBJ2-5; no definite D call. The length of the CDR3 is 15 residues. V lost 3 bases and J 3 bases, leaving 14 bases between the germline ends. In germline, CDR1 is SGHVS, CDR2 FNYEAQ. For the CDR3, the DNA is TGTGCCAGCAGCTTTGGGTCCTTTTCCAAAGAGACCCAGTACTTC. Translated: CASSFGSFSKETQYF.